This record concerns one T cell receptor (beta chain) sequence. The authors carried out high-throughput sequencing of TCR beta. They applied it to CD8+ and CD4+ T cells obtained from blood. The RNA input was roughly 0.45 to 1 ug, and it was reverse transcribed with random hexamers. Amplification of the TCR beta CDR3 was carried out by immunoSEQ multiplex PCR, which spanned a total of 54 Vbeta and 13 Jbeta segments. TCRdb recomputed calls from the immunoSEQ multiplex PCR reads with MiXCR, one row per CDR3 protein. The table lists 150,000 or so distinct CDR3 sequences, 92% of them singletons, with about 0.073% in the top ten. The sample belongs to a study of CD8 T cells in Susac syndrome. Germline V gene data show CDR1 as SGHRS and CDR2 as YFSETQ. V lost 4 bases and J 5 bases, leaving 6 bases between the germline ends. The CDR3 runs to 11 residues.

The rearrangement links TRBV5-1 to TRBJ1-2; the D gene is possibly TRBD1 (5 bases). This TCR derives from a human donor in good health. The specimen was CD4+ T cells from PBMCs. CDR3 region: CASSQGYGYTF. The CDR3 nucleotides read TGCGCCAGCAGCCAGGGATATGGCTACACCTTC.